These 26 T cell receptor beta chains originate from one sample sequenced in a study of identical twins. TCRdb fed the 5' RACE reads into MiXCR, producing one record per CDR3 protein. Of about 720,000 distinct CDR3 sequences in the sample, around 8.6% were seen once. This sample also appeared in a second study, on yellow fever vaccine responses in identical twins.

Sequencing was carried out using PBMCs. The receptors shown here come from a woman aged 18-29 years in good health.

This clonotype was observed a handful of times. The rearrangement uses TRBV20-1 and TRBJ2-1, with 16 bases fitting TRBD2. The germline CDR1 and CDR2 sequences are DFQATT and SNEGSKA (reference sequence). This CDR3 is 14 amino acids long. J gave up 8 bases and V 5 bases, and 3 bases lay outside the gene matches. CDR3 protein: CSAWGLAGGDEQFF. DNA of the CDR3: TGCAGTGCTTGGGGACTAGCGGGAGGGGATGAGCAGTTCTTC.

A few counts support this clonotype. The CDR3 sequence: CASSLEAARDEQFF. The CDR3 DNA follows: TGCGCCAGCAGCTTGGAGGCAGCGAGAGATGAGCAGTTCTTC. The chain carries TRBV5-1 and TRBJ2-1; D gene ambiguous. The V and J ends lost 0 bases and 8 bases respectively, with 12 bases between them. CDR1 is SGHRS, CDR2 YFSETQ, per germline. This CDR3 contains 14 residues.

This clonotype was recorded once. The genes are TRBV25-1 and TRBJ2-5; D not resolved. The germline V gene encodes CDR1 MGHDK and CDR2 SYGVNS. Trimming removed 3 bases at V and 6 bases at J, with 8 bases between. CDR3 length: 12 residues. DNA for the CDR3: TGTGCCAGCAGTGATTGGGGAAAGACCCAGTACTTC. This translates into CASSDWGKTQYF.

This clonotype was picked up a small number of times. V and J are TRBV4-1 and TRBJ1-5; D remains ambiguous. The CDR3 extends over 16 amino acids. Trimming pared 0 bases from V and 6 bases from J, leaving 15 bases between. Germline values: CDR1 MGHRA, CDR2 YSYEKL. CDR3: CASSQDRSSSSQPQHF. Written as DNA, the CDR3 is TGCGCCAGCAGCCAAGATCGGAGCAGCTCTAGTCAGCCCCAGCATTTT.

The sample holds many counts of this clonotype. V and J are TRBV3-1 and TRBJ2-6; maybe TRBD1 (5 bases). Between the trimmed V and J ends, which lost 5 bases and 1 base, there was a span of 15 bases. The CDR3 is made up of 17 amino acids. Germline V gene sequence: CDR1 LGHDT, CDR2 YNNKEL (reference sequence). CDR3 in DNA: TGTGCCAGCAGCTTTCGGGTGGCAGGGTCTGGGGCCAACGTCCTGACTTTC. This encodes CASSFRVAGSGANVLTF.

The V gene is TRBV7-9, the J gene TRBJ2-1; 10 positions match TRBD2. The CDR3 length is 16 residues. Losses at the gene ends were 5 bases for V and 1 base for J; bases not matched to a gene: 5. Germline assignment: CDR1 SEHNR and CDR2 FQNEAQ (reference sequence). CDR3 residues: CASSPSGGPSYNEQFF. The CDR3 nucleotides are TGTGCCAGCAGCCCTAGCGGGGGCCCTTCCTACAATGAGCAGTTCTTC.

This clonotype was found many times. The chain couples TRBV4-2 to TRBJ2-1; the D gene could be TRBD1 or TRBD2 (5 bases each). This CDR3 region has 18 residues. Germline lookup yields CDR1 LGHNA and CDR2 YNFKEQ. The V end was cut by 0 bases, the J end by 0 bases, with 15 bases between. CDR3 sequence reads: CASSQEVRGTTSYNEQFF. As DNA, the CDR3 is TGTGCCAGCAGCCAAGAAGTTCGTGGGACGACCTCCTACAATGAGCAGTTCTTC.

This clonotype was detected only a few times. The chain uses TRBV27 and TRBJ2-5, with a possible D match to TRBD2 (5 bases). This CDR3 has 14 residues. V was shortened by 4 bases and J by 7 bases, with 16 bases between the two germline ends. CDR1 MNHEY and CDR2 SMNVEV come from the germline V gene (reference sequence). The CDR3 is CASSYKDTEGTQYF. CDR3 in DNA: TGTGCCAGCAGTTATAAAGACACAGAGGGGACCCAGTACTTC.

V usage is TRBV7-9 and J usage is TRBJ2-1, with D possibly being TRBD1 (6 bases). The CDR3 has 15 residues. V was trimmed by 2 bases and J by 1 base, leaving 9 bases between them. Germline V gene sequence: CDR1 SEHNR, CDR2 FQNEAQ (reference sequence). CDR3 sequence: CASSLFRGSYNEQFF. The CDR3 DNA is TGTGCCAGCAGCTTATTCAGGGGATCCTACAATGAGCAGTTCTTC. Combining the CDR3 with reference TRBV7-9 and TRBJ2-1 gives the whole variable domain DTGVSQNPRHKITKRGQNVTFRCDPISEHNRLYWYRQTLGQGPEFLTYFQNEAQLEKSRLLSDRFSAERPKGSFSTLEIQRTEQGDSAMYLCASSLFRGSYNEQFFGPGTRLTVL.

Only a few counts were recorded for this clonotype. This chain joins TRBV5-1 and TRBJ2-7; D ambiguous. There are 13 residues in the CDR3. Trimming pared 4 bases from V and 2 bases from J, leaving 10 bases between. Per germline, CDR1 SGHRS and CDR2 YFSETQ. CDR3 protein: CASSVHSTYEQYF. The CDR3 bases are TGCGCCAGCAGCGTGCACAGTACCTACGAGCAGTACTTC.

This clonotype was counted ten times or more. This chain joins TRBV25-1 and TRBJ1-2; D remains unclear. Germline V gene lookup returns CDR1 MGHDK and CDR2 SYGVNS. This CDR3 region has 13 residues. The V and J ends lost 6 bases and 3 bases respectively, with 11 bases between them. The CDR3 loop is CASSFGRDYGYTF. DNA of the CDR3: TGTGCCAGCAGCTTTGGACGGGACTATGGCTACACCTTC.

This clonotype was detected only a few times. This chain connects TRBV5-6 to TRBJ2-7; a possible D gene is TRBD2 (5 bases). The germline V gene has CDR1 SGHDT and CDR2 YYEEEE. CDR3 size: 14 residues. Trimming cost V 2 bases and J 7 bases, with 16 bases left between them. CDR3 in DNA: TGTGCCAGCAGCTTTGGAGGCGGAAACTGGGAGCAGTACTTC. Amino acids: CASSFGGGNWEQYF.

This clonotype was detected only a few times. The V gene is TRBV12-3 or TRBV12-4, the J gene TRBJ2-7; D is possibly TRBD1 (6 bases). Between the trimmed V and J ends, which lost 10 bases and 0 bases, there was a span of 13 bases. The CDR3 loop spans 13 amino acids. The CDR3 sequence is CATTGHSSYEQYF. DNA for the CDR3: TGTGCCACTACGGGACACAGCTCCTACGAGCAGTACTTC.

The chain couples TRBV6-2 or TRBV6-3 to TRBJ2-7; TRBD2 might be the D (5 bases). Germline V lookup: CDR1 MNHEY, CDR2 SVGEGT. This CDR3 spans 15 amino acids. V lost 6 bases to trimming and J lost 2 bases, with 17 bases between them. CDR3 DNA: TGTGCCAGCAGCCGAGGACTTTGGCCCACCTACGAGCAGTACTTC. Its translation: CASSRGLWPTYEQYF.

This clonotype showed up just a few times. V and J are TRBV15 and TRBJ1-4, with TRBD1 identical over 8 bases. The junction had 5 bases not matched to a gene; V was cut back by 4 bases and J by 1 base. Germline CDR1 LNHNV, CDR2 YYDKDF (reference sequence). The CDR3 has 16 amino acids. This CDR3 reads CATSIRDRKTNEKLFF. The DNA of the CDR3 is TGTGCCACCAGCATTAGGGACAGGAAAACTAATGAAAAACTGTTTTTT.

This clonotype was observed at least ten times. The chain combines TRBV4-3 with TRBJ2-5, with D possibly TRBD2 on 7 matching bases. The ends were cut back, 2 bases at V and 5 bases at J, with 21 bases in the middle. The CDR3 spans 17 residues. Germline assignment: CDR1 LGHNA and CDR2 YSLEER. The CDR3 here is CASSQKGGGRGKETQYF. The DNA of the CDR3 is TGCGCCAGCAGCCAAAAAGGGGGGGGACGCGGAAAGGAGACCCAGTACTTC.

V is TRBV20-1 and J is TRBJ2-1; 7 nucleotides align to TRBD1. V gave up 6 bases and J gave up 8 bases; unmatched junction bases: 10. In germline, CDR1 is DFQATT, CDR2 SNEGSKA (reference sequence). The length of the CDR3 is 13 residues. The chain's CDR3 is CSAKWDSSYEQFF. CDR3 in DNA: TGCAGTGCGAAATGGGACAGTAGCTATGAGCAGTTCTTC.

This clonotype has at least ten counts. The chain recombines TRBV29-1 with TRBJ2-1; D gene uncertain. The CDR3 loop spans 13 amino acids. V shed 5 bases and J shed 9 bases, with 17 bases lying between them. CDR1 SQVTM and CDR2 ANQGSEA come from the germline V gene. CDR3 sequence reads: CSVRASPGSEQFF. The CDR3 DNA reads as TGCAGCGTTCGAGCCTCCCCCGGTAGTGAGCAGTTCTTC.

The J gene is TRBJ1-5, the V gene TRBV24-1, with TRBD1 as a possible D gene (6 bases). Trimming pared 2 bases from V and 11 bases from J, leaving 18 bases between. Germline assignment: CDR1 KGHDR and CDR2 SFDVKD. CDR3 length: 15 residues. The CDR3 sequence: CATSDSTGLVGAQHF. The CDR3 DNA sequence: TGTGCCACCAGTGATTCTACAGGGTTGGTCGGAGCCCAGCATTTT.

This clonotype has a handful of counts. The chain has TRBV4-3 and TRBJ2-2; no clear D gene. Germline-derived CDR1 and CDR2 are LGHNA and YSLEER. V dropped 0 bases and J dropped 3 bases, with 8 bases sitting between them. CDR3 size: 15 residues. The CDR3 here is CASSQESRDTGELFF. In nucleotides, the CDR3 is TGCGCCAGCAGCCAAGAGTCTAGGGACACCGGGGAGCTGTTTTTT.

CDR3 region: CSVAAGAGNTEAFF. In DNA, the CDR3 is TGCAGCGTTGCAGCGGGGGCTGGGAACACTGAAGCTTTCTTT. The J gene is TRBJ1-1, the V gene TRBV29-1; D is possibly TRBD1 (6 bases). Germline lookup yields CDR1 SQVTM and CDR2 ANQGSEA. This CDR3 has 14 residues. Trimming removed 4 bases from V and 1 base from J, with 13 bases in between.

The chain employs TRBV10-1 and TRBJ2-7, with 13 positions matching TRBD2. Losses at the gene ends were 8 bases for V and 5 bases for J; bases not matched to a gene: 9. CDR1 is WNHNN, CDR2 SYGVQD, per germline (reference sequence). This CDR3 region has 15 residues. CDR3 DNA: TGCGCCAGCGGATTGACTAGCGGGAGGTTGGACGAGCAGTACTTC. Its translation: CASGLTSGRLDEQYF.

This chain joins TRBV12-3 or TRBV12-4 and TRBJ2-7; D is perhaps TRBD1 or TRBD2 (6 bases each). The CDR3 length is 14 residues. V gave up 3 bases and J gave up 3 bases, with 12 bases separating them. CDR3 nucleotide sequence: TGTGCCAGCAGTTTGATGGGGGGCAACTACGAGCAGTACTTC. Translation gives CASSLMGGNYEQYF.

This clonotype was seen many times. The genes are TRBV29-1 and TRBJ1-1; D is undetermined. The CDR3 extends over 11 amino acids. The germline V and J ends were trimmed by 4 bases and 4 bases, with 7 bases remaining between them. Germline-derived CDR1 and CDR2 are SQVTM and ANQGSEA. The CDR3 spells CSVGTVTEAFF. CDR3 DNA: TGCAGCGTTGGTACCGTCACTGAAGCTTTCTTT.

This clonotype was detected only a few times. This chain joins TRBV4-3 and TRBJ2-5, with 10 positions matching TRBD1. CDR3 length equals 15 residues. The ends lost 1 base at V and 4 bases at J; junction bases unmatched: 3. Germline lookup yields CDR1 LGHNA and CDR2 YSLEER. The CDR3 DNA reads as TGCGCCAGCAGCCAAGCGACAGGGGGCGGAGAGACCCAGTACTTC. It translates to CASSQATGGGETQYF.

This clonotype showed up many times. V and J are TRBV11-2 and TRBJ2-1; D ambiguous. V dropped 1 base and J dropped 5 bases, with 6 bases sitting between them. Germline values: CDR1 SGHAT, CDR2 FQNNGV. This CDR3 region has 13 residues. DNA for the CDR3: TGTGCCAGCAGCTTAGTGTTAGACAATGAGCAGTTCTTC. Translating it yields CASSLVLDNEQFF.